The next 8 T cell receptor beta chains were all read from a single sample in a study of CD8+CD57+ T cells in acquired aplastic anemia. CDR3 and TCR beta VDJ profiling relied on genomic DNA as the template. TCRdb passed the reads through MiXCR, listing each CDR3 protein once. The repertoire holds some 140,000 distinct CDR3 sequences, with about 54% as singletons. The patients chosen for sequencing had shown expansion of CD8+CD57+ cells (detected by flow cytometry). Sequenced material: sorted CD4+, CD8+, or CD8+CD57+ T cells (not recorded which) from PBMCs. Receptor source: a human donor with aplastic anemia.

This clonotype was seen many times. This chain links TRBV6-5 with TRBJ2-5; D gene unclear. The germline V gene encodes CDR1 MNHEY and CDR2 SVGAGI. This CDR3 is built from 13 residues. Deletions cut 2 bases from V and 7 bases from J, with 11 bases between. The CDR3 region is CASSYKAWGTQYF. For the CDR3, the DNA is TGTGCCAGCAGTTACAAGGCTTGGGGGACCCAGTACTTC.

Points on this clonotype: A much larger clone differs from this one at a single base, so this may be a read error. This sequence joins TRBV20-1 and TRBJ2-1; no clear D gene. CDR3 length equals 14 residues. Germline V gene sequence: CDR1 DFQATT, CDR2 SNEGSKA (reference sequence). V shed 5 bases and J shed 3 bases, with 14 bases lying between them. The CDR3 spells CSAPHGTDYNEQFF. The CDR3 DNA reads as TGCAGTGCTCCCCACGGCACCGACTACAATGAGCAGTTCTTC.

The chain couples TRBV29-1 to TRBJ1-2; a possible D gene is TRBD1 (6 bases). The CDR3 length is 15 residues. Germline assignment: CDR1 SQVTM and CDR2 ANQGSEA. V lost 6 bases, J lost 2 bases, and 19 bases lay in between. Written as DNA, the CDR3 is TGCAGCGTGGGAAAGGGGGGGGAAGGCAACTATGGCTACACCTTC. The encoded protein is CSVGKGGEGNYGYTF. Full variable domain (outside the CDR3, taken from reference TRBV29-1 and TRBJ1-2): SAVISQKPSRDICQRGTSLTIQCQVDSQVTMMFWYRQQPGQSLTLIATANQGSEATYESGFVIDKFPISRPNLTFSTLTVSNMSPEDSSIYLCSVGKGGEGNYGYTFGSGTRLTVV.

CDR3 amino acids: CASSPRGYEQYF. CDR3 DNA sequence: TGTGCCAGCAGCCCTAGGGGCTACGAGCAGTACTTC. The chain couples TRBV7-9 to TRBJ2-7; D is possibly TRBD1 (5 bases). Per germline, CDR1 SEHNR and CDR2 FQNEAQ (reference sequence). V gave up 5 bases and J gave up 3 bases, with 8 bases separating them. The CDR3 runs to 12 residues.

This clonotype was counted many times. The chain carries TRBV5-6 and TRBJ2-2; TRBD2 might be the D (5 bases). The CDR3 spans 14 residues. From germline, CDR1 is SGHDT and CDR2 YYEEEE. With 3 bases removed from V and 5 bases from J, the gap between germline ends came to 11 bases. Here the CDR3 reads CASSSGSGTGELFF. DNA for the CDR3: TGTGCCAGCAGCTCGGGTTCGGGGACCGGGGAGCTGTTTTTT. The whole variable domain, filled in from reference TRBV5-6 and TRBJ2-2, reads DAGVTQSPTHLIKTRGQQVTLRCSPKSGHDTVSWYQQALGQGPQFIFQYYEEEERQRGNFPDRFSGHQFPNYSSELNVNALLLGDSALYLCASSSGSGTGELFFGEGSRLTVL.

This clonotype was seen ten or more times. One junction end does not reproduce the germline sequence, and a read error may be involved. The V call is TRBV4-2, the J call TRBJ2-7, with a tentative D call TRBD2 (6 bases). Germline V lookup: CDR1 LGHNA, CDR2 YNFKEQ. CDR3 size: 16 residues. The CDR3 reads CASSQEAGGASYEQYF. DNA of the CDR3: TGTGCCAGCAGTCAAGAAGCGGGTGGTGCATCCTACGAGCAGTACTTC.

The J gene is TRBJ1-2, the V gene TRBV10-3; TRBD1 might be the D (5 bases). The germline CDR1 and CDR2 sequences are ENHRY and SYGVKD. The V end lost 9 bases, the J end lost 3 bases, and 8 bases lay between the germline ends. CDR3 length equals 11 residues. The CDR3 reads CAMQTDYGYTF. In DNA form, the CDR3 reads TGTGCCATGCAGACAGACTATGGCTACACCTTC.

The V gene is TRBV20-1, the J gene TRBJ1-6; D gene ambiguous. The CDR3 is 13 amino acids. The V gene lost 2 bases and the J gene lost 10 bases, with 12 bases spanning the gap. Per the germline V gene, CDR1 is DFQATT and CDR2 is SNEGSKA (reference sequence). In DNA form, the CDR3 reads TGCAGTGCTAGAACTGGGTTGTACTCACCCCTCCACTTT. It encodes CSARTGLYSPLHF.